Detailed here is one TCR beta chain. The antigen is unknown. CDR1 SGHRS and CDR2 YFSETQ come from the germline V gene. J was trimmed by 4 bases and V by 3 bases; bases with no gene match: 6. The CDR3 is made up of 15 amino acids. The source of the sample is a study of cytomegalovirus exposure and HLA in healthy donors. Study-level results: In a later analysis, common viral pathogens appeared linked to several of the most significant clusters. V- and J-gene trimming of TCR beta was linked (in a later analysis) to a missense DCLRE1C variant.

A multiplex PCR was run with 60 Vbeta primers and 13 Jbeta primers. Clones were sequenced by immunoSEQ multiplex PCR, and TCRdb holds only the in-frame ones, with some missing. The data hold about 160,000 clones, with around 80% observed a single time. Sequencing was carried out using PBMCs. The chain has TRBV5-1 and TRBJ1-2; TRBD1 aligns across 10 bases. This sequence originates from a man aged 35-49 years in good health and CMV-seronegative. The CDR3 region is CASSSTTGGVYGYTF. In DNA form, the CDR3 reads TGCGCCAGCAGCTCCACGACAGGGGGCGTCTATGGCTACACCTTC.